A selection of T cell receptor beta chains follows, all from one sample in a study of blood T cell repertoires in COVID-19. The protocol was immunoSEQ multiplex PCR, while the TCRdb copy is restricted to in-frame clones and leaves out a portion. The top ten hold 6.5% to 8.5% of the sample, which has over 150,000 clones, approximately 88% seen once. Sequencing was done on a sample of peripheral blood. These receptors were obtained from a woman in her thirties or forties with COVID-19, enrolled during active disease. The CDR3 runs from the conserved cysteine through the conserved F or W. D genes are given only for firm matches. Clone size is given for some rows only: seen once, a few or many times, or a class if the clone is expanded.

len: 15
abundance: -
v_gene: TRBV5-4
j_gene: TRBJ1-1
d_gene: TRBD1
CDR3aa: CASSSGQGSNTEAFF
CDR3nt: TGTGCCAGCAGCTCCGGACAGGGGTCGAACACTGAAGCTTTCTTT

len: 9
abundance: -
v_gene: TRBV29-1
j_gene: TRBJ2-5
d_gene: -
CDR3aa: CSVLTRLHF
CDR3nt: TGCAGCGTTTTGACACGCCTGCACTTC

len: 14
abundance: -
v_gene: TRBV6-5
j_gene: TRBJ1-5
d_gene: -
CDR3aa: CASRTTGNNQPQHF
CDR3nt: TGTGCCAGCAGGACGACAGGTAATAATCAGCCCCAGCATTTT

len: 14
abundance: -
v_gene: TRBV28
j_gene: TRBJ1-2
d_gene: -
CDR3aa: CASSLRGGANGYTF
CDR3nt: TGTGCCAGCAGTTTACGAGGGGGGGCCAATGGCTACACCTTC

len: 14
abundance: -
v_gene: TRBV10-3
j_gene: TRBJ2-1
d_gene: TRBD2
CDR3aa: CATGAAGGRETSFF
CDR3nt: TGTGCCACCGGAGCAGCGGGGGGGCGAGAGACTTCGTTCTTC

len: 13
abundance: -
v_gene: TRBV27
j_gene: TRBJ1-2
d_gene: TRBD1
CDR3aa: CASRIQGAGGYTF
CDR3nt: TGTGCCAGCAGAATCCAGGGGGCCGGTGGCTACACCTTC

len: 15
abundance: -
v_gene: TRBV19
j_gene: TRBJ1-2
d_gene: TRBD1
CDR3aa: CASRDNGQGNYGYTF
CDR3nt: TGTGCCAGTAGAGACAACGGACAGGGAAACTATGGCTACACCTTC

len: 14
abundance: -
v_gene: TRBV11-2
j_gene: TRBJ2-1
d_gene: -
CDR3aa: CASSSGPVRNEQFF
CDR3nt: TGTGCCAGCAGCTCGGGTCCAGTCCGCAATGAGCAGTTCTTC

len: 18
abundance: -
v_gene: TRBV7-8
j_gene: TRBJ1-3
d_gene: TRBD1
CDR3aa: CASRRAGTGSYSGNTIYF
CDR3nt: TGTGCCAGCAGGCGCGCCGGGACAGGGAGCTACTCTGGAAACACCATATATTTT

len: 16
abundance: -
v_gene: TRBV5-5
j_gene: TRBJ2-1
d_gene: -
CDR3aa: CASSLDLRGPYNEQFF
CDR3nt: TGTGCCAGCAGCTTGGATCTCAGGGGTCCCTACAATGAGCAGTTCTTC

len: 13
abundance: -
v_gene: TRBV27
j_gene: TRBJ1-5
d_gene: -
CDR3aa: CASSNRGNQPQHF
CDR3nt: TGTGCCAGCAGTAACAGGGGCAATCAGCCCCAGCATTTT

len: 14
abundance: once
v_gene: TRBV6-5
j_gene: TRBJ1-1
d_gene: -
CDR3aa: CASSYGQMNTEAFF
CDR3nt: TGTGCCAGCAGTTACGGGCAGATGAACACTGAAGCTTTCTTT

len: 16
abundance: -
v_gene: TRBV5-8
j_gene: TRBJ1-6
d_gene: -
CDR3aa: CASSLESGHLNSPLHF
CDR3nt: TGTGCCAGCAGCTTAGAGTCGGGACACCTTAATTCACCCCTCCACTTT

len: 14
abundance: once
v_gene: TRBV27
j_gene: TRBJ2-7
d_gene: TRBD2
CDR3aa: CASSSASGNLVQYF
CDR3nt: TGTGCCAGCAGTTCGGCTAGCGGGAATCTGGTGCAGTACTTC

len: 14
abundance: -
v_gene: TRBV28
j_gene: TRBJ2-7
d_gene: TRBD1
CDR3aa: CASSPDRVLYEQYF
CDR3nt: TGTGCCAGCAGCCCTGACAGGGTCCTCTACGAGCAGTACTTC

len: 14
abundance: -
v_gene: TRBV7-6
j_gene: TRBJ1-1
d_gene: -
CDR3aa: CASSLPALNTEAFF
CDR3nt: TGTGCCAGCAGCTTACCCGCGCTGAACACTGAAGCTTTCTTT

len: 15
abundance: -
v_gene: TRBV19
j_gene: TRBJ1-5
d_gene: TRBD1
CDR3aa: CASSPGTGGNQPQHF
CDR3nt: TGTGCCAGTAGTCCGGGGACAGGTGGAAATCAGCCCCAGCATTTT

len: 15
abundance: -
v_gene: TRBV5-6
j_gene: TRBJ1-2
d_gene: TRBD1
CDR3aa: CASSLRTGVGLGYTF
CDR3nt: TGTGCCAGCAGCCTACGGACAGGGGTGGGGCTGGGCTACACCTTC

len: 13
abundance: once
v_gene: TRBV7-3
j_gene: TRBJ1-2
d_gene: -
CDR3aa: CASSLGPVYGYTF
CDR3nt: TGTGCCAGCAGCTTGGGGCCGGTCTATGGCTACACCTTC

len: 13
abundance: -
v_gene: TRBV19
j_gene: TRBJ1-6
d_gene: TRBD1
CDR3aa: CASTTGTGSPLHF
CDR3nt: TGTGCCAGTACTACAGGGACAGGTTCACCCCTCCACTTT

len: 15
abundance: -
v_gene: TRBV28
j_gene: TRBJ2-7
d_gene: TRBD1
CDR3aa: CASSPRGTGYYEQYF
CDR3nt: TGTGCCAGCAGTCCCCGTGGGACAGGGTACTACGAGCAGTACTTC

len: 13
abundance: -
v_gene: TRBV19
j_gene: TRBJ2-2
d_gene: -
CDR3aa: CASIPINTGELFF
CDR3nt: TGTGCCAGTATCCCCATTAACACCGGGGAGCTGTTTTTT

len: 11
abundance: -
v_gene: TRBV29-1
j_gene: TRBJ2-7
d_gene: -
CDR3aa: CSSTEGYEQYF
CDR3nt: TGCAGCTCCACCGAGGGCTACGAGCAGTACTTC

len: 16
abundance: -
v_gene: TRBV7-9
j_gene: TRBJ1-5
d_gene: -
CDR3aa: CASSRGGGSSNQPQHF
CDR3nt: TGTGCCAGCAGCCGTGGCGGGGGCTCGAGCAATCAGCCCCAGCATTTT

len: 15
abundance: -
v_gene: TRBV5-4
j_gene: TRBJ2-1
d_gene: TRBD2
CDR3aa: CASSRTSGGPLEQFF
CDR3nt: TGTGCCAGCAGCCGGACTAGCGGGGGGCCCCTTGAGCAGTTCTTC

len: 14
abundance: once
v_gene: TRBV19
j_gene: TRBJ2-7
d_gene: TRBD1
CDR3aa: CASSNRQGAWEQYF
CDR3nt: TGTGCCAGTAGTAACCGACAGGGGGCTTGGGAGCAGTACTTC

len: 16
abundance: -
v_gene: TRBV19
j_gene: TRBJ2-2
d_gene: TRBD2
CDR3aa: CASTGLAGGNTGELFF
CDR3nt: TGTGCCAGTACGGGACTAGCGGGGGGGAACACCGGGGAGCTGTTTTTT

len: 13
abundance: few
v_gene: TRBV6-1
j_gene: TRBJ1-2
d_gene: -
CDR3aa: CASSETGGGGYTF
CDR3nt: TGTGCCAGCAGTGAAACGGGGGGCGGTGGCTACACCTTC

len: 11
abundance: -
v_gene: TRBV19
j_gene: TRBJ2-7
d_gene: TRBD1
CDR3aa: CASSIFRDRGF
CDR3nt: TGTGCCAGTAGTATATTCCGGGACAGGGGTTTC

len: 14
abundance: -
v_gene: TRBV3-1/TRBV3-2
j_gene: TRBJ1-5
d_gene: TRBD1
CDR3aa: CASSRGQAGQPQHF
CDR3nt: TGTGCCAGCAGCCGGGGACAGGCTGGTCAGCCCCAGCATTTT

len: 17
abundance: -
v_gene: TRBV2
j_gene: TRBJ2-2
d_gene: TRBD1
CDR3aa: CASSEGPGQVTTGELFF
CDR3nt: TGTGCCAGCAGTGAAGGCCCGGGACAGGTGACCACCGGGGAGCTGTTTTTT

len: 14
abundance: -
v_gene: TRBV6-5
j_gene: TRBJ1-2
d_gene: TRBD1
CDR3aa: CASRPPGTGNGYTF
CDR3nt: TGTGCCAGCAGACCCCCCGGGACAGGGAATGGCTACACCTTC

len: 15
abundance: -
v_gene: TRBV9
j_gene: TRBJ2-1
d_gene: -
CDR3aa: CASSVGQSGNNEQFF
CDR3nt: TGTGCCAGCAGCGTAGGTCAGAGCGGTAACAATGAGCAGTTCTTC

len: 16
abundance: -
v_gene: TRBV28
j_gene: TRBJ2-5
d_gene: TRBD1
CDR3aa: CASSFIGTGIEETQYF
CDR3nt: TGTGCCAGCAGTTTTATAGGGACAGGGATTGAAGAGACCCAGTACTTC

len: 12
abundance: once
v_gene: TRBV4-1
j_gene: TRBJ2-7
d_gene: -
CDR3aa: CASSPGSYEQYF
CDR3nt: TGCGCCAGCAGCCCAGGTTCCTACGAGCAGTACTTC

len: 17
abundance: -
v_gene: TRBV7-9
j_gene: TRBJ1-4
d_gene: -
CDR3aa: CASSTDGEGRANEKLFF
CDR3nt: TGTGCCAGCAGCACAGACGGGGAGGGTCGGGCTAATGAAAAACTGTTTTTT

len: 20
abundance: -
v_gene: TRBV11-3
j_gene: TRBJ2-1
d_gene: TRBD2
CDR3aa: CASSLVSLQTSGSSYNEQFF
CDR3nt: TGTGCCAGCAGCTTAGTGTCCCTCCAGACTAGCGGGAGCTCCTACAATGAGCAGTTCTTC

len: 15
abundance: -
v_gene: TRBV29-1
j_gene: TRBJ1-4
d_gene: TRBD1
CDR3aa: CSVERWDRANEKLFF
CDR3nt: TGCAGCGTTGAGCGTTGGGACAGGGCCAATGAAAAACTGTTTTTT

len: 15
abundance: -
v_gene: TRBV19
j_gene: TRBJ1-6
d_gene: -
CDR3aa: CASSIRHGGYSPLHF
CDR3nt: TGTGCCAGTAGTATACGACACGGTGGGTATTCACCCCTCCACTTT

len: 15
abundance: -
v_gene: TRBV5-1
j_gene: TRBJ2-3
d_gene: -
CDR3aa: CASSFGPPVSDTQYF
CDR3nt: TGCGCCAGCAGTTTTGGGCCCCCTGTATCAGATACGCAGTATTTT

len: 16
abundance: -
v_gene: TRBV7-8
j_gene: TRBJ2-3
d_gene: TRBD2
CDR3aa: CASSLYEGGDTDTQYF
CDR3nt: TGTGCCAGCAGCTTGTATGAGGGAGGGGACACAGATACGCAGTATTTT

len: 13
abundance: -
v_gene: TRBV7-2
j_gene: TRBJ2-1
d_gene: -
CDR3aa: CASSLTGYNEQFF
CDR3nt: TGTGCCAGCAGCTTAACAGGATACAATGAGCAGTTCTTC

len: 15
abundance: -
v_gene: TRBV4-1
j_gene: TRBJ1-1
d_gene: -
CDR3aa: CASSQPVGGNTEAFF
CDR3nt: TGCGCCAGCAGCCAACCAGTGGGGGGGAACACTGAAGCTTTCTTT

len: 16
abundance: -
v_gene: TRBV9
j_gene: TRBJ1-4
d_gene: TRBD1
CDR3aa: CASSQTGGATNEKLFF
CDR3nt: TGTGCCAGCAGCCAGACAGGGGGCGCAACTAATGAAAAACTGTTTTTT

len: 17
abundance: -
v_gene: TRBV29-1
j_gene: TRBJ2-7
d_gene: TRBD1
CDR3aa: CSAEGVFGQGGSYEQYF
CDR3nt: TGCAGCGCCGAAGGGGTATTTGGACAGGGGGGCTCCTACGAGCAGTACTTC

len: 15
abundance: -
v_gene: TRBV5-1
j_gene: TRBJ1-2
d_gene: TRBD1
CDR3aa: CASSFWIDRDYGYTF
CDR3nt: TGCGCCAGCAGCTTTTGGATCGACAGGGACTATGGCTACACCTTC

len: 15
abundance: -
v_gene: TRBV7-9
j_gene: TRBJ2-5
d_gene: TRBD2
CDR3aa: CASSAREGLRGTQYF
CDR3nt: TGTGCCAGCAGCGCAAGGGAGGGGCTTCGAGGGACCCAGTACTTC

len: 17
abundance: -
v_gene: TRBV27
j_gene: TRBJ2-1
d_gene: TRBD2
CDR3aa: CASRPITGTSGYNEQFF
CDR3nt: TGTGCCAGCAGACCGATTACCGGGACTAGCGGCTACAATGAGCAGTTCTTC